A single sample is the source of the 26 T cell receptor beta chains below, sequenced in a study of patients and donors after allogeneic stem cell transplantation. TCRdb re-called the RT-PCR reads through MiXCR, storing one row per CDR3 protein. The sample shows about a million distinct CDR3 sequences, roughly 18% of them seen only once. The sequenced material came from blood, either unsorted or a sorted T cell fraction (not recorded which). Receptors originate from a human donor who was either an allogeneic HSCT recipient or a stem cell or donor lymphocyte infusion donor (not recorded which). It is not recorded whose cells these are; they may come from a transplant donor.

The CDR3 region has the DNA TGTGCCAGCAGCGGCCCGACAGGGGCTGGGGCCAACGTCCTGACTTTC. Translated, it gives CASSGPTGAGANVLTF. The chain carries TRBV9 and TRBJ2-6, with 8 bases matching TRBD1. V was clipped by 3 bases and J by 2 bases; unmatched bases: 4. The CDR3 is made up of 16 amino acids. Looked up from germline, CDR1 is SGDLS and CDR2 is YYNGEE.

This chain links TRBV12-3 or TRBV12-4 with TRBJ2-7, with D tentatively TRBD1 (5 bases). The CDR3 extends over 16 amino acids. Trimming shortened V by 5 bases and J by 2 bases, and 19 bases separated the two germline ends. The CDR3: CASSQTGDSNAYEQYF. The CDR3 DNA reads TGTGCCAGCAGTCAAACAGGAGATAGTAATGCCTACGAGCAGTACTTC.

The chain links TRBV6-2 or TRBV6-3 to TRBJ2-7; D ambiguous. The V gene's germline CDR1 is MNHEY and CDR2 SVGEGT. Between the trimmed V and J ends, which lost 2 bases and 7 bases, there was a span of 12 bases. The length of the CDR3 is 13 residues. The chain's CDR3 is CASSYSIGLEQYF. For the CDR3, the DNA is TGTGCCAGCAGTTACAGCATCGGGTTGGAGCAGTACTTC.

This clonotype was seen a few times. This chain uses TRBV3-1 with TRBJ2-7; possibly TRBD1 for D (6 bases). This CDR3 has 16 amino acids. Germline V gene lookup returns CDR1 LGHDT and CDR2 YNNKEL (reference sequence). Trimming removed 6 bases at V and 0 bases at J, with 18 bases between. CDR3 in amino acids: CASSPFQGSSSYEQYF. CDR3 DNA: TGTGCCAGCAGTCCGTTTCAGGGGTCGAGCTCCTACGAGCAGTACTTC.

This clonotype was picked up a small number of times. This sequence joins TRBV24-1 and TRBJ2-6; tentatively, D is TRBD2 (5 bases). Germline V gene lookup returns CDR1 KGHDR and CDR2 SFDVKD. V lost 4 bases and J lost 2, with 8 bases in between. CDR3 length: 15 residues. The CDR3 loop is CATSEARAGANVLTF. The CDR3 DNA sequence: TGTGCCACCAGTGAAGCGAGGGCTGGGGCCAACGTCCTGACTTTC.

A few counts support this clonotype. The chain carries TRBV20-1 and TRBJ2-5; D possibly matches TRBD1 or TRBD2 (5 bases each). The germline V gene has CDR1 DFQATT and CDR2 SNEGSKA (reference sequence). Trimming shortened V by 4 bases and J by 2 bases, and 17 bases separated the two germline ends. CDR3 length: 15 amino acids. The CDR3 nucleotides read TGCAGTGCTATTAGGAAGAGGGGATCACAAGAGACCCAGTACTTC. Protein product: CSAIRKRGSQETQYF.

The chain employs TRBV12-3 or TRBV12-4 and TRBJ2-5; a possible D gene is TRBD2 (6 bases). The V end was cut by 6 bases, the J end by 4 bases, with 15 bases between. The CDR3 contains 14 residues. The CDR3 is CASSPAPGGETQYF. CDR3 in DNA: TGTGCCAGCAGCCCGGCCCCCGGGGGAGAGACCCAGTACTTC.

This clonotype was counted between two and nine times. The chain is built from TRBV12-3 or TRBV12-4 and TRBJ2-3, with D possibly matching TRBD2 (5 bases). V was cut by 8 bases and J by 5 bases, with 20 bases left in between. This CDR3 has 15 residues. The DNA for the CDR3 is TGTGCCAGCGGACGCCCGGACCCCGGGAAAGATACGCAGTATTTT. This translates into CASGRPDPGKDTQYF.

This chain connects TRBV12-3 or TRBV12-4 to TRBJ2-4; D possibly matches TRBD1 or TRBD2 (5 bases each). Trimming pared 10 bases from V and 8 bases from J, leaving 30 bases between. The length of the CDR3 is 17 residues. The CDR3 region is CANLLRAWGISRDIQYF. DNA for the CDR3: TGTGCCAACCTCCTGAGGGCGTGGGGTATAAGCAGGGACATTCAGTACTTC.

CDR3 loop: CASSDPTSNTGELFF. The CDR3 nucleotides read TGTGCCAGCAGTGATCCCACCTCGAACACCGGGGAGCTGTTTTTT. The rearrangement uses TRBV25-1 and TRBJ2-2; D not resolved. With 3 bases removed from V and 0 bases from J, the gap between germline ends came to 8 bases. The CDR3 loop spans 15 amino acids. Germline V gene data show CDR1 as MGHDK and CDR2 as SYGVNS. The variable domain in full, completed from reference TRBV25-1 and TRBJ2-2, reads EADIYQTPRYLVIGTGKKITLECSQTMGHDKMYWYQQDPGMELHLIHYSYGVNSTEKGDLSSESTVSRIRTEHFPLTLESARPSHTSQYLCASSDPTSNTGELFFGEGSRLTVL.

This clonotype turned up a few times. V gene TRBV13 combines with J gene TRBJ1-4, with D possibly being TRBD1 (5 bases). Germline CDR1 reads PRHDT; CDR2 reads FYEKMQ (reference sequence). The CDR3 is 14 amino acids. Trimming pared 2 bases from V and 7 bases from J, leaving 11 bases between. The DNA of the CDR3 is TGTGCCAGCAGCTTAAGGGGTAGCACTGAAAAACTGTTTTTT. Translation gives CASSLRGSTEKLFF.

This clonotype was seen more than once but under ten times. The J gene is TRBJ2-1, the V gene TRBV20-1, with 7 nucleotides matching TRBD2. V was clipped by 6 bases and J by 9 bases; unmatched bases: 17. Germline values: CDR1 DFQATT, CDR2 SNEGSKA (reference sequence). This CDR3 region has 15 residues. This chain's CDR3 is CSAEWRETLWGEQFF. In nucleotides, the CDR3 is TGCAGTGCCGAGTGGCGGGAGACGCTGTGGGGTGAGCAGTTCTTC.

The CDR3 region has the DNA TGCGCCAGCAGTCAGACAGGGGGCGAGTCTGAAGCTTTCTTT. This sequence encodes CASSQTGGESEAFF. The J gene is TRBJ1-1, the V gene TRBV10-2; 10 bases match TRBD1. Germline loops: CDR1 WSHSY, CDR2 SAAADI. V trimming: 5 bases; J trimming: 6 bases; junction bases outside the gene matches: 6. CDR3 length: 14 amino acids.

The chain uses TRBV7-6 and TRBJ2-7, with 16 bases matching TRBD2. The CDR3 spans 18 residues. J was trimmed by 4 bases and V by 2 bases; bases with no gene match: 8. Germline values: CDR1 SGHVS, CDR2 FNYEAQ. This chain's CDR3 is CASSLTGTSGGAGYEQYF. The CDR3 DNA reads as TGTGCCAGCAGCTTAACCGGGACTAGCGGGGGGGCTGGGTACGAGCAGTACTTC.

This clonotype was detected only a few times. The chain couples TRBV4-3 to TRBJ1-5, with D perhaps TRBD1 (5 bases). Germline V gives CDR1 LGHNA, CDR2 YSLEER. CDR3 length equals 15 residues. V lost 0 bases to trimming and J lost 0 bases, with 6 bases between them. The CDR3 bases are TGCGCCAGCAGCCAAGATGGACATAGCAATCAGCCCCAGCATTTT. It translates to CASSQDGHSNQPQHF.

The chain uses TRBV7-9 and TRBJ2-7, with 10 bases fitting TRBD1. Germline V gives CDR1 SEHNR, CDR2 FQNEAQ (reference sequence). V lost 7 bases and J lost 3; bases outside the gene matches: 12. The CDR3 has 16 residues. This CDR3 is CASTILPGQGFYEQYF. In DNA form, the CDR3 reads TGTGCCAGCACGATCTTACCGGGACAGGGGTTCTACGAGCAGTACTTC.

This clonotype occurred a few times. CDR3 sequence (DNA): TGTGCCAGCAGTCGACAGCAGGGTCAGCCCCAGCATTTT. Translation: CASSRQQGQPQHF. V is TRBV11-2 and J is TRBJ1-5; TRBD1 might be the D (5 bases). Trimming shortened V by 6 bases and J by 6 bases, and 12 bases separated the two germline ends. CDR1 and CDR2 (germline): SGHAT, FQNNGV. The CDR3 is made up of 13 amino acids. The entire variable domain, with the rest obtained from reference TRBV11-2 and TRBJ1-5, is as follows: EAGVAQSPRYKIIEKRQSVAFWCNPISGHATLYWYQQILGQGPKLLIQFQNNGVVDDSQLPKDRFSAERLKGVDSTLKIQPAKLEDSAVYLCASSRQQGQPQHFGDGTRLSIL.

The chain couples TRBV30 to TRBJ1-1, with unresolved D. The CDR3 loop spans 14 amino acids. Germline V gene sequence: CDR1 GTSNPN, CDR2 SVGIG (reference sequence). V was shortened by 3 bases and J by 4 bases, with 15 bases between the two germline ends. CDR3 sequence (DNA): TGTGCCTGGAGATATTCCGGTTTGGCCACTGAAGCTTTCTTT. Translated: CAWRYSGLATEAFF.

The V gene is TRBV27, the J gene TRBJ2-5; 10 bases map to TRBD1. The CDR3 length is 14 residues. V was pared by 4 bases and J by 5 bases, with 4 bases of the junction left unmatched. From germline, CDR1 is MNHEY and CDR2 SMNVEV (reference sequence). The CDR3 DNA reads TGTGCCAGCAGTTACGACAGGGGGCCGGAGACCCAGTACTTC. Amino acid sequence: CASSYDRGPETQYF.

This clonotype was detected only a few times. The CDR3: CASREGAGGYVSYNEQFF. The CDR3 DNA reads as TGTGCCAGCAGGGAGGGTGCAGGGGGTTACGTCTCCTACAATGAGCAGTTCTTC. J is TRBJ2-1 and V is TRBV2, with D tentatively TRBD1 (7 bases). Trimming stripped 6 bases from V and 0 bases from J, with 21 bases between. Per the germline V gene, CDR1 is SNHLY and CDR2 is FYNNEI. The CDR3 is 18 amino acids.

The genes are TRBV20-1 and TRBJ1-6; no definite D call. The CDR3 spans 15 residues. CDR1 and CDR2 from the germline V gene are DFQATT and SNEGSKA (reference sequence). Trimming took off 0 bases at V and 7 bases at J, with 13 bases between the two ends. CDR3 amino acids: CSAREQPAFNSPLHF. CDR3 bases: TGCAGTGCTAGAGAGCAGCCAGCCTTCAATTCACCCCTCCACTTT.

This clonotype was seen a handful of times. The rearrangement links TRBV20-1 to TRBJ1-1; D unresolved. V lost 0 bases and J lost 3, with 2 bases in between. This CDR3 has 11 residues. Germline assignment: CDR1 DFQATT and CDR2 SNEGSKA (reference sequence). CDR3 nucleotides: TGCAGTGCTAGAGATTACACTGAAGCTTTCTTT. Its protein is CSARDYTEAFF.

This clonotype was detected only a few times. The V gene is TRBV5-1, the J gene TRBJ2-7; D call uncertain. V lost 0 bases and J lost 2, with 18 bases in between. This CDR3 has 17 amino acids. CDR1 is SGHRS and CDR2 is YFSETQ in the germline V gene. The CDR3 is CASSLDSLRDYTYEQYF. The CDR3 DNA reads TGCGCCAGCAGCTTGGATTCCTTGAGAGATTATACCTACGAGCAGTACTTC.

This clonotype was recorded a few times. The rearrangement uses TRBV25-1 and TRBJ2-1; no firm D call. Trimming removed 2 bases from V and 2 bases from J, with 7 bases in between. This CDR3 has 14 amino acids. Germline CDR1 MGHDK, CDR2 SYGVNS. Here the CDR3 DNA reads TGTGCCAGCAGTGAACCAGGAGCCTACAATGAGCAGTTCTTC. It specifies CASSEPGAYNEQFF.

This clonotype was recorded many times. In nucleotides, the CDR3 is TGTGCCAGCAGTTTAGGGACCCTGGGTTCACCCCTCCACTTT. This codes for CASSLGTLGSPLHF. The rearrangement uses TRBV12-3 or TRBV12-4 and TRBJ1-6; no definite D call. CDR3 length equals 14 residues. Trimming took off 1 base at V and 9 bases at J, with 10 bases between the two ends.

A few counts support this clonotype. The chain couples TRBV12-3 or TRBV12-4 to TRBJ1-1; D unresolved. There are 13 residues in the CDR3. The V and J ends lost 3 bases and 3 bases respectively, with 8 bases between them. Here the CDR3 reads CASSLLRHTEAFF. DNA of the CDR3: TGTGCCAGCAGTTTGCTGCGGCACACTGAAGCTTTCTTT.